The next 4 T cell receptor beta chains were all read from a single sample in a study of regulatory T cells in long-lasting Graves disease. Documented time point: newly diagnosed GD, antithyroid drugs for less than 3 months. PBMC RNA was the source of the TCR library. Relying on iRepertoire HTBI primers and Arm-PCR of CDR3 regions, the team built TCR beta libraries. In TCRdb, the multiplex PCR reads were re-called with MiXCR into one record per CDR3 protein. The sample includes 450,000 to 600,000 distinct CDR3 sequences, 13% of them seen just once. These same records also appear under a second study, on T cells in Graves' hyperthyroidism and ophthalmopathy.

This material consisted of peripheral blood mononuclear cells (PBMCs), taken at new diagnosis, from a patient treated with antithyroid drugs. The receptor source for this set is a man aged 30-40 years with Graves disease.

This clonotype was seen at least ten times. The rearrangement uses TRBV5-1 and TRBJ2-5; D perhaps matches TRBD1 (6 bases). CDR3 length: 13 amino acids. Trimming shortened V by 6 bases and J by 5 bases, and 14 bases separated the two germline ends. Germline CDR1 reads SGHRS; CDR2 reads YFSETQ. The CDR3 here is CASTVTGQETQYF. CDR3 coding DNA: TGCGCCAGCACGGTGACAGGCCAGGAGACCCAGTACTTC.

This chain links TRBV14 with TRBJ2-7, with 8 positions matching TRBD2. V gave up 4 bases and J gave up 0 bases; unmatched junction bases: 11. The CDR3 runs 17 residues. In germline, CDR1 is SGHDN, CDR2 FVKESK. The CDR3 spells CASSRGIIAGISYEQYF. CDR3 nucleotide sequence: TGTGCCAGCAGCCGAGGAATAATAGCGGGGATCTCCTACGAGCAGTACTTC.

This clonotype appeared many times. This chain connects TRBV6-9 to TRBJ2-2; TRBD2 is a possible D gene (6 bases). Trimming shortened V by 3 bases and J by 7 bases, and 12 bases separated the two germline ends. CDR3 length: 14 residues. CDR1 and CDR2 (germline): MNHGY, SVAAGI. The CDR3 region has the DNA TGTGCCAGCAGTTACGCTAGCGATGGCGGGGAGCTGTTTTTT. It is translated as CASSYASDGGELFF.

This clonotype was seen ten or more times. This rearrangement joins TRBV7-9 to TRBJ1-1, with D hard to call. The germline CDR1 and CDR2 sequences are SEHNR and FQNEAQ (reference sequence). CDR3 length equals 15 residues. Trimming shortened V by 2 bases and J by 1 base, and 11 bases separated the two germline ends. CDR3 nucleotide sequence: TGTGCCAGCAGCTTAACGTCAGGCACGAACACTGAAGCTTTCTTT. It encodes CASSLTSGTNTEAFF.